This note documents a single TCR beta chain sequence. One entry per CDR3 protein, called by TCRdb with MiXCR from the 5' RACE reads. The sample has approximately 98,000 distinct CDR3 sequences, over 15% seen once. The CDR3 covers 16 residues. Germline trimming cut 5 bases from V and 5 bases from J; bases unmatched to any gene: 11. Germline V gene data show CDR1 as SGHVS and CDR2 as FQNEAQ. The source of the sample is a study of T-cell memory formation after mild COVID-19. The chain couples TRBV7-8 to TRBJ2-5; 10 nucleotides line up with TRBD1. The specimen sequenced was PBMCs or a T cell subset sorted from them (not recorded which). The TCR sequence derives from a young man who had mild COVID-19 (a few samples of this study predate the infection). Cell type and time point are not known. The CDR3 sequence is CASSPAGQGGQETQYF. The CDR3 nucleotides are TGTGCCAGCAGCCCGGCTGGACAGGGGGGTCAGGAGACCCAGTACTTC. The complete variable domain, with remaining parts taken from reference TRBV7-8 and TRBJ2-5, reads GAGVSQSPRYKVAKRGQDVALRCDPISGHVSLFWYQQALGQGPEFLTYFQNEAQLDKSGLPSDRFFAERPEGSVSTLKIQRTQQEDSAVYLCASSPAGQGGQETQYFGPGTRLLVL.